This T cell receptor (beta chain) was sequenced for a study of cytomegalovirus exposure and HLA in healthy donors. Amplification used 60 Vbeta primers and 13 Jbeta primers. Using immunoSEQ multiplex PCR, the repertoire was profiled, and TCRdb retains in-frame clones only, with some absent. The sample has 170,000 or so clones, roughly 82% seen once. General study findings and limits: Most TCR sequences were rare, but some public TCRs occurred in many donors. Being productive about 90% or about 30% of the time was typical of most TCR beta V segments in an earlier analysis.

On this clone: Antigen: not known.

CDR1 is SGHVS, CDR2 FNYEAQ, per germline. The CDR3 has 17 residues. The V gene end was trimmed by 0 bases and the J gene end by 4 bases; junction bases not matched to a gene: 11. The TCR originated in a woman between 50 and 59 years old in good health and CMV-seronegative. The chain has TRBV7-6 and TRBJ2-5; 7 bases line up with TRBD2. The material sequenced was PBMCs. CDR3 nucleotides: TGTGCCAGCAGCTTAGCCTCTAGCTACGGGGGGATAGAGACCCAGTACTTC. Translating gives CASSLASSYGGIETQYF. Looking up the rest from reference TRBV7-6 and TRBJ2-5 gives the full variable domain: GAGVSQSPRYKVTKRGQDVALRCDPISGHVSLYWYRQALGQGPEFLTYFNYEAQQDKSGLPNDRFSAERPEGSISTLTIQRTEQRDSAMYRCASSLASSYGGIETQYFGPGTRLLVL.